This T cell receptor beta chain was sequenced for a study of T-cell memory formation after mild COVID-19. This clonotype was found a few times. Using its own MiXCR run on the 5' RACE reads, TCRdb lists one record per CDR3 protein. The sample consists of around 450,000 distinct CDR3 sequences, around 24% of them appearing once. The CDR3 consists of 13 residues. Germline loops: CDR1 MNHNS, CDR2 SASEGT. V shed 1 base and J shed 6 bases, with 10 bases lying between them. The sample comprised PBMCs or a T cell subset sorted from them (not recorded which). V is TRBV6-1 and J is TRBJ2-7, with D unclear. The receptor's source is an adult woman who had mild COVID-19 (a few samples of this study predate the infection). Cell type and time point are not known. The CDR3 loop is CASSEVMESEQYF. The CDR3 DNA reads TGTGCCAGCAGTGAAGTAATGGAATCCGAGCAGTACTTC.